The clone carrying this TCR beta chain was detected once. Categorization into cohorts depended on clinical history that participants reported. People in the exposed group encountered a COVID-19 case within 2 weeks before entering the study. In the study's own analysis: Reference gene primer amplification yielded estimated nucleated cell counts. Generated by immunoSEQ multiplex PCR, the TCRdb table keeps only in-frame clones and is missing some. The V and J calls and clone size come from that table; D and trimming were worked out from the DNA. This repertoire shows 350,000 or so clones, 88% found once; its top ten account for 0.85% to 1.3%. These data come from a study of blood T cell repertoires in COVID-19. The CDR3 consists of 18 residues. Trimming removed 3 bases from V and 5 bases from J; junction bases left unmatched: 13. Per germline, CDR1 SGHNT and CDR2 YYREEE (reference sequence).

This TCR came from a woman aged 25 to 39 who had been exposed to COVID-19. The chain employs TRBV5-4 and TRBJ2-5; TRBD2 matches 13 bases. Sequencing input: PBMCs or T cells enriched from blood (not recorded which). CDR3 loop: CASSSFGLAGVRGETQYF. CDR3 nucleotides: TGTGCCAGCAGCTCGTTCGGACTAGCGGGAGTAAGGGGGGAGACCCAGTACTTC. Full variable domain (missing parts from reference TRBV5-4 and TRBJ2-5): ETGVTQSPTHLIKTRGQQVTLRCSSQSGHNTVSWYQQALGQGPQFIFQYYREEENGRGNFPPRFSGLQFPNYSSELNVNALELDDSALYLCASSSFGLAGVRGETQYFGPGTRLLVL.